This T cell receptor (beta chain) was observed in a study of response to subunit inactivated influenza vaccine. CDR1 is LGHDT and CDR2 is YNNKEL in the germline V gene (reference sequence). This CDR3 has 15 residues. V was pared by 5 bases and J by 2 bases, with 14 bases between. TCRdb re-called the RT-PCR reads through MiXCR, storing one row per CDR3 protein. The sample consists of around 470,000 distinct CDR3 sequences, 6.5% to 8% of them appearing once. This receptor was identified in a man between 50 and 75 years old who received an inactivated influenza vaccine. This chain connects TRBV3-1 to TRBJ2-3, with D perhaps given as TRBD1 or TRBD2 (6 bases each). This specimen was PBMCs from blood, taken less than 25 months after vaccination. DNA for the CDR3: TGTGCCAGCAGCTCAAGAGGGGGGTTCACAGATACGCAGTATTTT. Protein: CASSSRGGFTDTQYF.